This TCR beta chain was retrieved from a study of T cell clones after liver transplantation. Across the study: Blood was drawn pre-transplant, before withdrawal, and after full or failed withdrawal.

The data were produced by immunoSEQ multiplex PCR, yet TCRdb's version contains in-frame clones alone and is incomplete. The sample shows several thousand clones, roughly three quarters of them seen only once. Unmatched junction bases numbered 11, after V lost 2 bases and J lost 6 bases. The germline CDR1 and CDR2 sequences are LNHDA and SQIVND (reference sequence). The CDR3 has 16 amino acids. CD3+CD4+ and CD3+CD8+ cells were FACS-sorted from thawed unstimulated PBMCs. The chain couples TRBV19 to TRBJ2-3, with TRBD1 matching 7 bases. The sample consisted of CD8+ T cells from blood, taken approximately 3.5 years after liver transplant. This clonotype originated in a human patient who received a liver transplant. Some T cells may arise from the graft donor. The CDR3 sequence is CASSILGGGRGDTQYF. The CDR3 coding sequence is TGTGCCAGTAGTATATTAGGAGGAGGCAGGGGGGATACGCAGTATTTT.